This is a list of T cell receptor beta chains from one sample in a study of cytomegalovirus exposure and HLA in healthy donors. TCRdb keeps only in-frame clones here, not all; method: immunoSEQ multiplex PCR. The table shows 150,000 to 170,000 clones, with 70% to 80% occurring only once. What was sequenced was PBMCs. Receptors were obtained from a man in his thirties or forties in good health and CMV-seropositive. The CDR3 runs from the conserved cysteine through the conserved F or W. The D gene is left open where the match is weak. Expanded clones are given a class, and other clones once, few, many or no size at all.

size: -; V: TRBV6-5; D: TRBD1; J: TRBJ1-4; CDR3: CASSLGQGPEKLFF; DNA: TGTGCCAGCAGTTTGGGACAGGGGCCTGAAAAACTGTTTTTT
size: few; V: TRBV6-5; D: -; J: TRBJ2-3; CDR3: CASSYTLARNTQYF; DNA: TGTGCCAGCAGTTACACCTTAGCGAGGAATACGCAGTATTTT
size: -; V: TRBV27; D: -; J: TRBJ1-1; CDR3: CASSSWGGGNTEAFF; DNA: TGTGCCAGCAGTTCCTGGGGGGGTGGAAACACTGAAGCTTTCTTT
size: -; V: TRBV5-1; D: -; J: TRBJ2-2; CDR3: CASSLAAVRGTGELFF; DNA: TGCGCCAGCAGCTTGGCGGCAGTCCGAGGCACCGGGGAGCTGTTTTTT
size: -; V: TRBV19; D: TRBD1; J: TRBJ2-7; CDR3: CASMPEQGDYEQYF; DNA: TGTGCCAGTATGCCGGAACAGGGGGATTACGAGCAGTACTTC
size: -; V: TRBV5-1; D: -; J: TRBJ1-1; CDR3: CASSALTSTEAFF; DNA: TGCGCCAGCAGCGCGTTAACCTCCACTGAAGCTTTCTTT
size: -; V: TRBV9; D: -; J: TRBJ2-1; CDR3: CASSVEAGIDNEQFF; DNA: TGTGCCAGCAGCGTAGAGGCGGGAATAGACAATGAGCAGTTCTTC
size: -; V: TRBV7-6; D: TRBD1; J: TRBJ2-7; CDR3: CASSVQGANEQYF; DNA: TGTGCCAGCAGCGTACAGGGGGCCAACGAGCAGTACTTC
size: -; V: TRBV19; D: TRBD1; J: TRBJ1-1; CDR3: CASSPGTGWTEAFF; DNA: TGTGCCAGTAGTCCGGGGACAGGGTGGACTGAAGCTTTCTTT
size: -; V: TRBV7-3; D: TRBD1; J: TRBJ2-7; CDR3: CASSLSSSGTGAEQYF; DNA: TGTGCCAGCAGCTTAAGTTCATCCGGGACAGGGGCCGAGCAGTACTTC
size: -; V: TRBV6-6; D: -; J: TRBJ2-2; CDR3: CASSFTTDTGELFF; DNA: TGTGCCAGCAGTTTCACGACAGACACCGGGGAGCTGTTTTTT
size: -; V: TRBV2; D: -; J: TRBJ2-1; CDR3: CASRSQGASSYNEQFF; DNA: TGTGCCAGCAGAAGCCAAGGAGCCAGCTCCTACAATGAGCAGTTCTTC
size: -; V: TRBV19; D: -; J: TRBJ1-1; CDR3: CASSILSLNTEAFF; DNA: TGTGCCAGTAGTATTTTATCCCTGAACACTGAAGCTTTCTTT
size: -; V: TRBV29-1; D: TRBD1; J: TRBJ2-7; CDR3: CSVDGTGGDEQYF; DNA: TGCAGCGTTGATGGGACAGGGGGCGACGAGCAGTACTTC
size: few; V: TRBV12-5; D: TRBD2; J: TRBJ2-2; CDR3: CASGLVLAGTGELFF; DNA: TGTGCTAGTGGTTTGGTCCTAGCGGGAACCGGGGAGCTGTTTTTT
size: -; V: TRBV29-1; D: -; J: TRBJ2-1; CDR3: CSVEGWQENYNEQFF; DNA: TGCAGCGTTGAAGGGTGGCAGGAAAATTACAATGAGCAGTTCTTC
size: -; V: TRBV7-2; D: TRBD1; J: TRBJ2-7; CDR3: CASSLGTGSYEQYF; DNA: TGTGCCAGCAGCTTAGGGACAGGGTCCTACGAGCAGTACTTC
size: -; V: TRBV25-1; D: TRBD1; J: TRBJ2-1; CDR3: CASSDLRDSGYNEQFF; DNA: TGTGCCAGCAGTGACCTTCGGGACAGCGGCTACAATGAGCAGTTCTTC
size: -; V: TRBV18; D: -; J: TRBJ2-7; CDR3: CASSPPRVYEQYF; DNA: TGTGCCAGCTCACCACCCCGGGTCTACGAGCAGTACTTC
size: -; V: TRBV29-1; D: TRBD2; J: TRBJ2-2; CDR3: CSAAGSGGYAGELFF; DNA: TGCAGCGCCGCCGGGAGCGGGGGGTACGCCGGGGAGCTGTTTTTT
size: -; V: TRBV7-8; D: -; J: TRBJ1-2; CDR3: CASSFSPYYGYTF; DNA: TGTGCCAGCAGCTTTTCCCCTTACTATGGCTACACCTTC
size: -; V: TRBV18; D: TRBD1; J: TRBJ1-1; CDR3: CASSQTGGEGTEAFF; DNA: TGTGCCAGCTCACAGACAGGGGGGGAAGGCACTGAAGCTTTCTTT
size: once; V: TRBV7-8; D: TRBD1; J: TRBJ2-7; CDR3: CASSGIVSRDRLAYEQYF; DNA: TGTGCCAGCAGCGGGATCGTTAGTCGGGACAGGTTGGCCTACGAGCAGTACTTC
size: few; V: TRBV25-1; D: TRBD1; J: TRBJ1-1; CDR3: CASSGPLDRGGTEAFF; DNA: TGTGCCAGCAGTGGGCCCCTCGACAGGGGCGGGACTGAAGCTTTCTTT
size: -; V: TRBV2; D: TRBD2; J: TRBJ2-1; CDR3: CASSEELAAHEQFF; DNA: TGTGCCAGCAGTGAAGAACTAGCGGCCCATGAGCAGTTCTTC
size: -; V: TRBV14; D: TRBD1; J: TRBJ1-2; CDR3: CASSPDLTGTHGYTF; DNA: TGTGCCAGCAGCCCCGACCTGACAGGGACCCATGGCTACACCTTC
size: -; V: TRBV5-1; D: -; J: TRBJ2-1; CDR3: CASSSGGGYEQFF; DNA: TGCGCCAGCTCCTCGGGGGGCGGGTATGAGCAGTTCTTC
size: few; V: TRBV25-1; D: -; J: TRBJ1-2; CDR3: CASSLDSENYGYTF; DNA: TGTGCCAGCAGTCTGGACAGCGAGAACTATGGCTACACCTTC
size: -; V: TRBV20-1; D: TRBD1; J: TRBJ1-1; CDR3: CSAREGGEAFF; DNA: TGCAGTGCTAGAGAAGGGGGCGAAGCTTTCTTT
size: -; V: TRBV13; D: TRBD2; J: TRBJ2-3; CDR3: CASSLTGTTGGWDTQYF; DNA: TGTGCCAGCAGTCTAACCGGGACGACGGGGGGTTGGGATACGCAGTATTTT
size: -; V: TRBV5-1; D: -; J: TRBJ2-7; CDR3: CASTLGAVSYEQYF; DNA: TGCGCCAGCACTCTGGGGGCAGTCTCCTACGAGCAGTACTTC
size: -; V: TRBV30; D: -; J: TRBJ2-7; CDR3: CAWSGQGWVYEQYF; DNA: TGTGCCTGGAGTGGTCAGGGGTGGGTCTACGAGCAGTACTTC
size: -; V: TRBV7-9; D: -; J: TRBJ1-1; CDR3: CAGEVGVQAFF; DNA: TGTGCCGGGGAGGTCGGGGTTCAAGCTTTCTTT
size: -; V: TRBV5-4; D: TRBD1; J: TRBJ2-7; CDR3: CASSLVSGTVFTEQYF; DNA: TGTGCCAGCAGCTTAGTTTCGGGGACAGTATTTACCGAGCAGTACTTC
size: -; V: TRBV19; D: TRBD2; J: TRBJ2-2; CDR3: CASSGLPGLAVNTGELFF; DNA: TGTGCCAGTAGTGGCCTCCCCGGACTAGCGGTGAACACCGGGGAGCTGTTTTTT
size: -; V: TRBV27; D: -; J: TRBJ2-2; CDR3: CASRASDIYTGELFF; DNA: TGTGCCAGCAGAGCATCCGACATCTACACCGGGGAGCTGTTTTTT
size: -; V: TRBV11-2; D: TRBD1; J: TRBJ2-1; CDR3: CASSSGTGPYNEQFF; DNA: TGTGCCAGCAGCTCTGGGACAGGGCCCTACAATGAGCAGTTCTTC
size: -; V: TRBV4-1; D: TRBD1; J: TRBJ1-4; CDR3: CASSHPDREAQKLFF; DNA: TGCGCCAGCAGCCATCCGGACAGGGAGGCGCAAAAACTGTTTTTT
size: -; V: TRBV11-2; D: -; J: TRBJ2-7; CDR3: CASSPDGGTAYEQYF; DNA: TGTGCCAGCAGCCCCGACGGGGGAACTGCCTACGAGCAGTACTTC
size: -; V: TRBV28; D: -; J: TRBJ1-1; CDR3: CASSLMGQGNTEAFF; DNA: TGTGCCAGCAGTTTAATGGGCCAGGGAAACACTGAAGCTTTCTTT
size: few; V: TRBV4-3; D: -; J: TRBJ2-1; CDR3: CASSKGTFSYNEQFF; DNA: TGCGCCAGCAGCAAGGGGACTTTCTCCTACAATGAGCAGTTCTTC
size: -; V: TRBV6-5; D: -; J: TRBJ1-2; CDR3: CASRTGGMHGYTF; DNA: TGTGCCAGCAGAACCGGGGGGATGCATGGCTACACCTTC
size: -; V: TRBV5-4; D: TRBD2; J: TRBJ2-3; CDR3: CASSSGGPTDTQYF; DNA: TGTGCCAGCAGCTCGGGGGGGCCTACAGATACGCAGTATTTT
size: -; V: TRBV9; D: -; J: TRBJ1-4; CDR3: CASSSGTPREKLFF; DNA: TGTGCCAGCAGCTCAGGGACTCCACGGGAAAAACTGTTTTTT
size: -; V: TRBV6-6; D: TRBD2; J: TRBJ2-7; CDR3: CASRQTSGVYEQYF; DNA: TGTGCCAGCAGGCAGACTAGCGGGGTCTACGAGCAGTACTTC
size: -; V: TRBV5-6; D: TRBD1; J: TRBJ1-2; CDR3: CASSWDRGNGYTF; DNA: TGTGCCAGCAGTTGGGACAGGGGTAATGGCTACACCTTC